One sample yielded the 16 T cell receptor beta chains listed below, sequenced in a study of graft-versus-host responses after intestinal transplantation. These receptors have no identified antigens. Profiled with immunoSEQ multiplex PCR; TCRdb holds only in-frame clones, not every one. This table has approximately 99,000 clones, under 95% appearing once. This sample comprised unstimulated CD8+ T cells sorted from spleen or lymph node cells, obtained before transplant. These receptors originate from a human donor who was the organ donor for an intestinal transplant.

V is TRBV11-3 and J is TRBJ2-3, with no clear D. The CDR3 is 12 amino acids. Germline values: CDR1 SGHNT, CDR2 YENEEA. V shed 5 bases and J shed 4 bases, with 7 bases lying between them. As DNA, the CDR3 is TGTGCCAGCAGCCTCCGGGCAGATACGCAGTATTTT. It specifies CASSLRADTQYF.

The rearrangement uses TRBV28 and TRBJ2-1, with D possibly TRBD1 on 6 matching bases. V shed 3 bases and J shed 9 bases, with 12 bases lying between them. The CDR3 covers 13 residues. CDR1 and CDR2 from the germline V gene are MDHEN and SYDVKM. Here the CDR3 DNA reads TGTGCCAGCAGTTTTCCAGGGACATCTGAGCAGTTCTTC. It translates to CASSFPGTSEQFF.

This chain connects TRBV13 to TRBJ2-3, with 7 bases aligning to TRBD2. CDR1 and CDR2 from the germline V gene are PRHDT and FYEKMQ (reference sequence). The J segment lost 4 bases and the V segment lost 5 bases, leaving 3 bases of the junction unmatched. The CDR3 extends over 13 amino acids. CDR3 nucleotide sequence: TGTGCCAGCAGCAGTGGGGGGGCAGATACGCAGTATTTT. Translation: CASSSGGADTQYF.

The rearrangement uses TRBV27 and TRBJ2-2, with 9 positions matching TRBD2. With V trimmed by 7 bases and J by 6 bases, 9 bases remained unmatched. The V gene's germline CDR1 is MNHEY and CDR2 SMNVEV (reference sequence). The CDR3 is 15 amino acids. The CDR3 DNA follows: TGTGCCAGCAAAGATCTTGCGGGGGGGCCCGGGGAGCTGTTTTTT. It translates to CASKDLAGGPGELFF.

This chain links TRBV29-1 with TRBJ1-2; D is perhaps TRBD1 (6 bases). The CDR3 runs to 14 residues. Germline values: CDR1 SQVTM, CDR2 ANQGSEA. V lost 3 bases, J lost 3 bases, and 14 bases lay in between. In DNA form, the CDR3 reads TGCAGCGTTGATAGCTTGGGGGCCCACTATGGCTACACCTTC. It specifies CSVDSLGAHYGYTF. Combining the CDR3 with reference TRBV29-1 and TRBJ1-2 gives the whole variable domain SAVISQKPSRDICQRGTSLTIQCQVDSQVTMMFWYRQQPGQSLTLIATANQGSEATYESGFVIDKFPISRPNLTFSTLTVSNMSPEDSSIYLCSVDSLGAHYGYTFGSGTRLTVV.

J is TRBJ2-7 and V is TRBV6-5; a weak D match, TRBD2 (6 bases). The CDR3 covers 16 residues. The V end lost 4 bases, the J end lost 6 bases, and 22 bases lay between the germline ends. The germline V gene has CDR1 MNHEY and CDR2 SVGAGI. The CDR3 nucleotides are TGTGCCAGCAGTTTTGGTTGGACGCAGTGGGACTCCGAGCAGTACTTC. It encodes CASSFGWTQWDSEQYF.

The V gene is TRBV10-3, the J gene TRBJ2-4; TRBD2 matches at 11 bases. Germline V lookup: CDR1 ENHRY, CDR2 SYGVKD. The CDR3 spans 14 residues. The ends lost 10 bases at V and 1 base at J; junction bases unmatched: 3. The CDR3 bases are TGTGCCACCCGGACTAGCGGGGCCAAAAACATTCAGTACTTC. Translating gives CATRTSGAKNIQYF.

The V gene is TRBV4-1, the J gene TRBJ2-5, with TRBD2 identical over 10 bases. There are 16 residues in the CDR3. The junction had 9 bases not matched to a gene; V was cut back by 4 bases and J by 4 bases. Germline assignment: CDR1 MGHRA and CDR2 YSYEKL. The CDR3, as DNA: TGCGCCAGCAGCCTCGCGACTAGCGGGCCCCCAGAGACCCAGTACTTC. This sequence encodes CASSLATSGPPETQYF.

CDR3 loop: CASTGAARLSYNEQFF. CDR3 nucleotides: TGTGCCAGCACAGGGGCCGCTCGTCTCTCCTACAATGAGCAGTTCTTC. V and J are TRBV2 and TRBJ2-1, with D perhaps matching TRBD1 (6 bases). Per the germline V gene, CDR1 is SNHLY and CDR2 is FYNNEI. V was trimmed by 7 bases and J by 0 bases, leaving 16 bases between them. This CDR3 contains 16 residues.

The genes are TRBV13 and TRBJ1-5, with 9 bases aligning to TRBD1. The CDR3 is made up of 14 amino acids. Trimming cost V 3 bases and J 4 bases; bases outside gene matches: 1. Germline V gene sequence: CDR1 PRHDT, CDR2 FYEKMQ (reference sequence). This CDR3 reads CASSFGTGNQPQHF. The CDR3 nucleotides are TGTGCCAGCAGCTTCGGGACAGGGAATCAGCCCCAGCATTTT.

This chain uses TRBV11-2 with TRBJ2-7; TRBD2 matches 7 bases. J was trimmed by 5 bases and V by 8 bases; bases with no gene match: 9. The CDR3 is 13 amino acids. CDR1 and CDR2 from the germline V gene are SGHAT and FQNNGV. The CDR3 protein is CASGGDGRHEQYF. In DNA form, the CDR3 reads TGTGCCAGCGGGGGGGATGGGAGGCACGAGCAGTACTTC.

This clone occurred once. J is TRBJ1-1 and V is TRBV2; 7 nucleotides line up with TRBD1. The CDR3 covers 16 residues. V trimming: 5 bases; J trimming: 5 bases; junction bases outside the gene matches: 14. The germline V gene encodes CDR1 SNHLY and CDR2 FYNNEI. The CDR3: CASSSITGALTTEAFF. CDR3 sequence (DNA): TGTGCCAGCAGTTCAATAACAGGGGCCTTAACGACTGAAGCTTTCTTT.

The CDR3 bases are TGTGCCTGGAGTGTGGGGGGGCCAGGCTATGGCTACACCTTC. This gives the protein CAWSVGGPGYGYTF. V is TRBV30 and J is TRBJ1-2, with a possible D match to TRBD1 (6 bases). Trimming stripped 0 bases from V and 4 bases from J, with 12 bases between. Germline loops: CDR1 GTSNPN, CDR2 SVGIG (reference sequence). CDR3 size: 14 residues.

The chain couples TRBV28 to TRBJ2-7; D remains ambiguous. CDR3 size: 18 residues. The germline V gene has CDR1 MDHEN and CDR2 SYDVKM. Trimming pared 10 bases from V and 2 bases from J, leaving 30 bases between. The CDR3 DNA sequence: TGTGCCACCTATACCCGCGATGTTACTCGAGACACCCCCTACGAGCAGTACTTC. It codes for CATYTRDVTRDTPYEQYF.

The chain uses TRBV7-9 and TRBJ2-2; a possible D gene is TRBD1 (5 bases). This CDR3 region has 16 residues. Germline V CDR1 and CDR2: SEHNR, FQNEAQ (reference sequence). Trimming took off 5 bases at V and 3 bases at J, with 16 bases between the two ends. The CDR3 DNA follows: TGTGCCAGCAGCCACCTGCAGGGTAGAGACACCGGGGAGCTGTTTTTT. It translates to CASSHLQGRDTGELFF.

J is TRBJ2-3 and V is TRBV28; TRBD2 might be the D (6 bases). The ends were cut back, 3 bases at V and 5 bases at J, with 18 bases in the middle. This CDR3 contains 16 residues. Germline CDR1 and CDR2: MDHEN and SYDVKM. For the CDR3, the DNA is TGTGCCAGCAGTTTGGCGTCGGTGAGAGCGGGAGATACGCAGTATTTT. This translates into CASSLASVRAGDTQYF.